Shown below are 17 T cell receptor beta chains from a single sample sequenced in a study of cytomegalovirus exposure and HLA in healthy donors. Primers included in the PCR were 60 Vbeta and 13 Jbeta primers. Sequencing was performed with immunoSEQ multiplex PCR; in TCRdb, only in-frame clones are kept and a portion is missing. The data show under 200,000 clones, with 70% to 80% seen just once and roughly 2% held by the top ten. The sequencing sample was made of PBMCs. The receptors were gathered from a man aged 25-40 years in good health and CMV-seronegative.

This clone was seen only once. This chain links TRBV27 with TRBJ2-5; 9 bases agree with TRBD2. The CDR3 runs to 13 residues. After removal of 8 bases from V and 3 bases from J, the junction contained 4 bases not matched to a gene. Germline V gives CDR1 MNHEY, CDR2 SMNVEV (reference sequence). CDR3 protein: CASGRLAEETQYF. The CDR3 DNA follows: TGTGCCAGCGGACGACTAGCGGAAGAGACCCAGTACTTC.

This clone was seen more than once but under ten times. V and J are TRBV21-1 and TRBJ2-4; the table's D gene call, TRBD1, was not cross checked with the DNA. TRBV21-1 is an annotated pseudogene. The CDR3 has 14 amino acids. The CDR3 is CASSENTAKNIQYF. The DNA for the CDR3 is TGTGCCAGCAGCGAAAACACAGCCAAAAACATTCAGTACTTC.

The chain has TRBV5-6 and TRBJ2-7, with TRBD2 matching over 7 bases. The germline V gene encodes CDR1 SGHDT and CDR2 YYEEEE. J was trimmed by 1 base and V by 4 bases; bases with no gene match: 11. The CDR3 extends over 16 amino acids. As DNA, the CDR3 is TGTGCCAGCAGCCTTCAGCGGGAACTTAGGTCCTACGAGCAGTACTTC. It yields the protein CASSLQRELRSYEQYF.

The chain joins TRBV4-1 to TRBJ2-7; TRBD2 matches at 9 bases. The germline V gene encodes CDR1 MGHRA and CDR2 YSYEKL. J gave up 0 bases and V 3 bases, and 6 bases lay outside the gene matches. The CDR3 has 16 residues. The CDR3 DNA reads TGCGCCAGCAGCCAGCAAACTAGCGGGCCCTCCTACGAGCAGTACTTC. Translated, it gives CASSQQTSGPSYEQYF.

This rearrangement joins TRBV29-1 to TRBJ2-7; the D gene is possibly TRBD1 (6 bases). V was trimmed by 2 bases and J by 0 bases, leaving 11 bases between them. Germline CDR1 is SQVTM and CDR2 is ANQGSEA. The CDR3 totals 14 residues. CDR3 in amino acids: CSVEFPGVSYEQYF. The CDR3 bases are TGCAGCGTTGAATTCCCAGGGGTCTCCTACGAGCAGTACTTC.

The chain uses TRBV5-1 and TRBJ2-7; 10 positions agree with TRBD2. The V gene's germline CDR1 is SGHRS and CDR2 YFSETQ. V was pared by 4 bases and J by 3 bases, with 4 bases of the junction left unmatched. The CDR3 is made up of 14 amino acids. CDR3 DNA sequence: TGCGCCAGCAGCGTCACTAGCGGGGACTACGAGCAGTACTTC. Translation: CASSVTSGDYEQYF.

The table lists this clone with a few counts. The rearrangement uses TRBV5-6 and TRBJ2-7, with 9 bases fitting TRBD2. Germline CDR1 and CDR2: SGHDT and YYEEEE. This CDR3 is built from 15 residues. The trim removed 4 bases at V and 2 bases at J, leaving 7 bases unmatched. The CDR3 loop reads CASSGSGRTTYEQYF. The CDR3 DNA is TGTGCCAGCAGCGGGAGCGGGAGGACCACCTACGAGCAGTACTTC.

The chain combines TRBV19 with TRBJ2-1, with 15 bases matching TRBD2. The CDR3 sequence is 20 residues long. From germline, CDR1 is LNHDA and CDR2 SQIVND (reference sequence). V lost 3 bases and J lost 6; bases outside the gene matches: 15. The CDR3 sequence is CASSIPLVGTSGRRSNEQFF. In DNA, the CDR3 is TGTGCCAGTAGTATTCCCTTAGTCGGGACTAGCGGGAGGAGAAGCAATGAGCAGTTCTTC.

This chain links TRBV27 with TRBJ2-7, with 10 bases fitting TRBD2. This CDR3 is 15 amino acids long. Unmatched junction bases numbered 5, after V lost 5 bases and J lost 1 base. The germline V gene encodes CDR1 MNHEY and CDR2 SMNVEV (reference sequence). CDR3 protein: CASSLYSGGSYEQYF. CDR3 in DNA: TGTGCCAGCAGTCTATATAGCGGGGGGTCCTACGAGCAGTACTTC.

This chain joins TRBV6-5 and TRBJ2-1; no reliable D call. Germline V gene sequence: CDR1 MNHEY, CDR2 SVGAGI. CDR3 length: 14 residues. The V end lost 2 bases, the J end lost 0 bases, and 5 bases lay between the germline ends. The CDR3 protein is CASSYRSSYNEQFF. The CDR3 coding sequence is TGTGCCAGCAGTTACCGGAGCTCCTACAATGAGCAGTTCTTC.

This clone was counted a few times. The chain uses TRBV6-5 and TRBJ2-7, with a tentative D call TRBD2 (6 bases). Trimming took 6 bases from V and 0 from J, leaving 15 bases between them. Germline V gives CDR1 MNHEY, CDR2 SVGAGI. CDR3 length: 15 residues. CDR3 sequence: CASRGISGSSYEQYF. Here the CDR3 DNA reads TGTGCCAGCAGGGGTATTAGCGGAAGCTCCTACGAGCAGTACTTC.

This clone occurred a few times. The V gene is TRBV13, the J gene TRBJ2-7, with TRBD2 identical over 8 bases. The CDR3 spans 15 residues. From germline, CDR1 is PRHDT and CDR2 FYEKMQ (reference sequence). With V trimmed by 1 base and J by 5 bases, 7 bases remained unmatched. CDR3 sequence reads: CASSLAQREYHEQYF. The CDR3 DNA reads TGTGCCAGCAGCTTAGCCCAGCGGGAGTACCACGAGCAGTACTTC. Full variable domain (remainder filled in from reference TRBV13 and TRBJ2-7): AAGVIQSPRHLIKEKRETATLKCYPIPRHDTVYWYQQGPGQDPQFLISFYEKMQSDKGSIPDRFSAQQFSDYHSELNMSSLELGDSALYFCASSLAQREYHEQYFGPGTRLTVT.

This clone has more than one count but fewer than ten. This chain connects TRBV28 to TRBJ2-4; no reliable D call. The V end was cut by 5 bases, the J end by 7 bases, with 6 bases between. The CDR3 contains 11 residues. Germline CDR1 reads MDHEN; CDR2 reads SYDVKM. CDR3: CASSPSNIQYF. In nucleotides, the CDR3 is TGTGCCAGCAGTCCCTCTAACATTCAGTACTTC. The variable domain in full, with the rest retrieved from reference TRBV28 and TRBJ2-4, is DVKVTQSSRYLVKRTGEKVFLECVQDMDHENMFWYRQDPGLGLRLIYFSYDVKMKEKGDIPEGYSVSREKKERFSLILESASTNQTSMYLCASSPSNIQYFGAGTRLSVL.

Notes on this clone: Other DNA sequences in this specimen translate into the identical CDR3. The gene calls are TRBV7-9 and TRBJ2-7, with D possibly matching TRBD1 (6 bases). The V gene's germline CDR1 is SEHNR and CDR2 FQNEAQ (reference sequence). V lost 1 base to trimming and J lost 3 bases, with 7 bases between them. CDR3 size: 13 residues. The CDR3 nucleotides read TGTGCCAGCAGCTTAGGGGGACACTACGAGCAGTACTTC. Amino acid sequence: CASSLGGHYEQYF.

V and J are TRBV5-4 and TRBJ1-3; perhaps TRBD1 as D (5 bases). The length of the CDR3 is 16 residues. V lost 2 bases and J 0 bases, leaving 12 bases between the germline ends. The germline CDR1 and CDR2 sequences are SGHNT and YYREEE (reference sequence). The CDR3 region is CASSLIRGPSGNTIYF. The CDR3 coding sequence is TGTGCCAGCAGCTTAATAAGGGGCCCCTCTGGAAACACCATATATTTT.

The rearrangement joins TRBV7-9 to TRBJ1-2; D is uncertain. CDR1 and CDR2 from the germline V gene are SEHNR and FQNEAQ (reference sequence). The germline V and J ends were trimmed by 4 bases and 5 bases, with 8 bases remaining between them. The CDR3 length is 12 residues. For the CDR3, the DNA is TGTGCCAGCAGCTCTTCAGTTTATGGCTACACCTTC. Its protein product is CASSSSVYGYTF. The full variable domain, with the rest looked up from reference TRBV7-9 and TRBJ1-2, is DTGVSQNPRHKITKRGQNVTFRCDPISEHNRLYWYRQTLGQGPEFLTYFQNEAQLEKSRLLSDRFSAERPKGSFSTLEIQRTEQGDSAMYLCASSSSVYGYTFGSGTRLTVV.

The gene calls are TRBV30 and TRBJ2-7; tentative D call: TRBD1 (6 bases). The germline V gene has CDR1 GTSNPN and CDR2 SVGIG (reference sequence). The CDR3 is made up of 12 amino acids. With 0 bases removed from V and 12 bases from J, the gap between germline ends came to 15 bases. CDR3 bases: TGTGCCTGGAGTGTTGGGACACTGTTTGCGTACTTC. It yields the protein CAWSVGTLFAYF.